This T cell receptor beta chain appears in the sequencing data of a study of STAT5B mutations in CD4+ large granular lymphocyte leukemia. Study outcomes and limitations: Without putative leukemic clones, patient CD4-sorted repertoires remained more clonal than healthy CD4+ repertoires. TRBV06-family usage was enriched in top patient clones (8/27) versus controls (2/35).

The survey-level immunoSEQ assay was used. Assay used: immunoSEQ multiplex PCR; TCRdb lists only in-frame clones, some missing. The table has fewer than 30,000 clones, 60% to 85% seen once. This clone appeared a single time. Its cognate antigen is unknown. Trimming took 4 bases from V and 11 from J, leaving 12 bases between them. The CDR3 consists of 12 residues. Germline loops: CDR1 SGHRS, CDR2 YFSETQ. The sample comprised CD4+ T cells from blood buffy coats. This TCR was recovered from a human donor in good health. The gene calls are TRBV5-1 and TRBJ1-4, with D uncertain. CDR3 amino acids: CASSPDSGKLFF. CDR3 nucleotide sequence: TGCGCCAGCAGCCCCGACTCGGGCAAACTGTTTTTT.